Sequencing of this T cell receptor beta chain was carried out in a study of blood T cell repertoires in COVID-19. At the level of the study: Samples came from the United States, Italy and Spain, spanning acute and convalescent COVID-19. PBMCs, B-cell-depleted T cells, or T cells provided the cDNA or gDNA that made up the material.

Measured with immunoSEQ multiplex PCR; TCRdb has only the in-frame clones, and not every one. The table has 210,000 or so clones, less than 85% seen once; the top ten hold about 13%. Germline V gene sequence: CDR1 MDHEN, CDR2 SYDVKM. V lost 0 bases and J lost 0; bases outside the gene matches: 4. The CDR3 is made up of 17 amino acids. This TCR derives from a man between 50 and 59 years old who had recovered from COVID-19. The chain uses TRBV28 and TRBJ2-3, with 9 bases fitting TRBD2. The source material was peripheral blood. CDR3 coding DNA: TGTGCCAGCAGTTTATGGGCTAGCGGGGCGAGCACAGATACGCAGTATTTT. Translated, it gives CASSLWASGASTDTQYF.